Listed below are T cell receptor beta chains from one sample, sequenced in a study of beta chain features in type 1 diabetes. TCRdb keeps only in-frame clones here, not all; method: immunoSEQ multiplex PCR. The sample has under 400,000 clones; about 19% are singletons. The sample was naive CD4+ T cells from blood. Source of these receptors: a woman between 18 and 30 years old in good health. The CDR3 runs from the conserved cysteine through the conserved F or W. D genes are given only for firm matches. Some rows mark clone size as missing; the rest say once, few, many or name a class of expanded clone.

cdr3_aa cdr3_nt j_call v_call clone_size d_call
CASSLDGGKETQYF TGTGCCAGCAGTTTGGACGGGGGAAAAGAGACCCAGTACTTC TRBJ2-5 TRBV7-2 - -
CAWSAQGTNEKLFF TGTGCCTGGAGTGCTCAGGGAACTAATGAAAAACTGTTTTTT TRBJ1-4 TRBV30 few -
CASTADRAPYEQYF TGTGCCAGCACCGCCGACAGGGCTCCCTACGAGCAGTACTTC TRBJ2-7 TRBV6-5 - TRBD1
CAWSSAGNQPQHF TGTGCCTGGAGTAGCGCAGGCAATCAGCCCCAGCATTTT TRBJ1-5 TRBV30 few -
CASSETIRQASGANVLTF TGTGCCAGCAGCGAGACAATAAGACAGGCCTCTGGGGCCAACGTCCTGACTTTC TRBJ2-6 TRBV9 few -
CAWGGQGAYEQYF TGTGCCTGGGGGGGACAGGGTGCCTACGAGCAGTACTTC TRBJ2-7 TRBV30 - TRBD1
CASSFSTGGNTQYF TGTGCCAGCAGCTTTAGCACAGGGGGGAATACGCAGTATTTT TRBJ2-3 TRBV7-9 - TRBD1
CATSRAPGLAVGSYEQYF TGTGCCACCAGCAGAGCACCCGGACTAGCGGTCGGCTCCTACGAGCAGTACTTC TRBJ2-7 TRBV15 - TRBD2
CSAGGGHEQYF TGCAGTGCTGGGGGGGGGCACGAGCAGTACTTC TRBJ2-7 TRBV20-1 few -
CASSLAGSYNEQFF TGTGCCAGCAGTTTGGCGGGCTCCTACAATGAGCAGTTCTTC TRBJ2-1 TRBV27 few -
CASSPRSQGSKNIQYF TGTGCCAGCTCACCGCGCAGCCAGGGGAGCAAAAACATTCAGTACTTC TRBJ2-4 TRBV18 - -
CASSLSVGDNNEQFF TGTGCCAGCAGCCTTTCTGTCGGGGATAACAATGAGCAGTTCTTC TRBJ2-1 TRBV11-3 once -
CASSEGQSAGNTIYF TGTGCCAGCAGTGAGGGACAGTCTGCTGGAAACACCATATATTTT TRBJ1-3 TRBV25-1 - TRBD1
CSVGSPNTEAFF TGCAGCGTCGGTTCCCCGAACACTGAAGCTTTCTTT TRBJ1-1 TRBV29-1 - -
CASSLTGTGSYNEQFF TGCGCCAGCAGCTTGACCGGGACAGGGAGCTACAATGAGCAGTTCTTC TRBJ2-1 TRBV5-1 few TRBD1
CASSTKLAVQETQYF TGTGCCAGCAGTACCAAACTAGCGGTCCAAGAGACCCAGTACTTC TRBJ2-5 TRBV6-1 few TRBD2